This T cell receptor (beta chain) was observed in a study of blood T cell repertoires in COVID-19. Study-level information: PBMCs, B-cell-depleted T cells, or T cells were the source of the cDNA or gDNA that made up the material.

This clone was recorded only once. Germline V gene sequence: CDR1 LGHDT, CDR2 YNNKEL (reference sequence). V was pared by 8 bases and J by 7 bases, with 11 bases between. The CDR3 length is 12 residues. As handled by the study authors: For nucleated cells, counts were estimated from reference gene primer amplification. Sequenced by immunoSEQ multiplex PCR; TCRdb stores in-frame clones only, minus some. V, J and clone size are those of that table, while D and trimming were read from the DNA. Of around 320,000 clones detected, over 75% appear once; the ten largest clones hold 7.2%. This clonotype originated in a human donor in a cohort sampled during active COVID-19. Sequencing was done on a sample of peripheral blood. The genes are TRBV3-1 (or the pseudogene TRBV3-2) and TRBJ2-2; D gene ambiguous. CDR3 DNA: TGTGCCAGCCGATCGGGTATCGGGGAGCTGTTTTTT. It is translated as CASRSGIGELFF.